This entry concerns a single T cell receptor (beta chain). Assay: immunoSEQ multiplex PCR; the TCRdb copy retains only in-frame clones and omits some. The sample includes some 64,000 clones, over 75% of them seen just once. These data originate in a study of control samples from healthy donors and cancer patients. The germline V gene has CDR1 SGHAT and CDR2 FQNNGV. The V end was cut by 1 base, the J end by 0 bases, with 16 bases between. The CDR3 covers 18 residues. The chain links TRBV11-2 to TRBJ2-1, with D possibly TRBD2 on 6 matching bases. The sequence was collected from a woman between 45 and 65 years old with head and neck cancer. The specimen sequenced was PBMCs. The chain's CDR3 is CASSLAGTPTSSYNEQFF. Written as DNA, the CDR3 is TGTGCCAGCAGCTTAGCCGGGACTCCGACAAGCTCCTACAATGAGCAGTTCTTC.